One and the same sample provided the 20 T cell receptor beta chains below, sequenced in a study of response to subunit inactivated influenza vaccine. TCRdb re-analysed the RT-PCR reads in MiXCR, keeping a single row per CDR3 protein. The profile covers about 170,000 distinct CDR3 sequences, with roughly 12% appearing a single time and over 25% taken by the ten largest. The sample also formed part of further work on T cells expressing NK-cell markers. That work adds: UMI-tagged 5'RACE template switching yielded the TCR beta cDNA.

Sequenced here: CD8+ T cells sorted from PBMCs, sampled 12 days after vaccination. The origin of the receptors is a man aged 45-65 years who received an inactivated influenza vaccine.

This chain joins TRBV5-8 and TRBJ1-6; D unclear. The CDR3 has 13 residues. Trimming took 0 bases from V and 13 from J, leaving 11 bases between them. Per the germline V gene, CDR1 is SGHTS and CDR2 is YDEGEE. CDR3 DNA sequence: TGTGCCAGCAGCTTGGGGGCCCTGACGCCCCTCCACTTT. Encoded protein: CASSLGALTPLHF.

V gene TRBV18 combines with J gene TRBJ2-7, with TRBD2 matching over 7 bases. V lost 0 bases, J lost 2 bases, and 7 bases stayed unmatched. There are 16 residues in the CDR3. CDR1 is KGHSH and CDR2 is LQKENI in the germline V gene. For the CDR3, the DNA is TGTGCCAGCTCACCACCGCCTGGGGAGGGAGCCTACGAGCAGTACTTC. Translation gives CASSPPPGEGAYEQYF. Based on the CDR3 plus reference TRBV18 and TRBJ2-7, the full variable domain is NAGVMQNPRHLVRRRGQEARLRCSPMKGHSHVYWYRQLPEEGLKFMVYLQKENIIDESGMPKERFSAEFPKEGPSILRIQQVVRGDSAAYFCASSPPPGEGAYEQYFGPGTRLTVT.

This clonotype was counted only a few times. The chain has TRBV7-9 and TRBJ2-3; either TRBD1 or TRBD2 may fit D (5 bases each). CDR1 and CDR2 from the germline V gene are SEHNR and FQNEAQ (reference sequence). CDR3 size: 17 residues. V was cut by 1 base and J by 4 bases, with 18 bases left in between. The CDR3 spells CASSLVGAEMGPDTQYF. In DNA form, the CDR3 reads TGTGCCAGCAGCTTAGTCGGGGCAGAAATGGGCCCAGATACGCAGTATTTT.

In regard to this clonotype: The junction differs from germline at one of its ends, possibly a read error. The chain is built from TRBV14 and TRBJ2-1; 7 positions agree with TRBD2. Germline loops: CDR1 SGHDN, CDR2 FVKESK. This CDR3 region has 16 residues. CDR3 in amino acids: CASSEDGFSGYNEQFF. CDR3 nucleotides: TGTGCCAGCAGCGAAGACGGGTTTAGCGGGTACAATGAGCAGTTCTTC. The whole variable domain, filled in from reference TRBV14 and TRBJ2-1, reads EAGVTQFPSHSVIEKGQTVTLRCDPISGHDNLYWYRRVMGKEIKFLLHFVKESKQDESGMPNNRFLAERTGGTYSTLKVQPAELEDSGVYFCASSEDGFSGYNEQFFGPGTRLTVL.

The chain has TRBV12-3 or TRBV12-4 and TRBJ2-5, with 8 bases identical to TRBD1. Trimming took 1 base from V and 8 from J; bases not matched to a gene: 9. The CDR3 length is 15 residues. For the CDR3, the DNA is TGTGCCAGCAGTTTAGAGGGCAGGGGGCAGGATACCCAGTACTTC. This gives the protein CASSLEGRGQDTQYF.

This clonotype was seen at least ten times. This rearrangement joins TRBV10-3 to TRBJ1-6; weak D call: TRBD1 (5 bases). The CDR3 totals 16 residues. Germline values: CDR1 ENHRY, CDR2 SYGVKD. V was clipped by 2 bases and J by 8 bases, with 16 bases between them. The CDR3 DNA reads TGTGCCATCAGTGAGGGGACGGCTTGGGGGTATTCACCCCTCCACTTT. This gives the protein CAISEGTAWGYSPLHF.

The rearrangement links TRBV7-6 to TRBJ2-3; D uncertain. V was shortened by 2 bases and J by 4 bases, with 10 bases between the two germline ends. The CDR3 is 14 residues long. Germline CDR1 SGHVS, CDR2 FNYEAQ. The CDR3 region has the DNA TGTGCCAGCAGCTTAAGGCTCGATCCAGATACGCAGTATTTT. Amino acid sequence: CASSLRLDPDTQYF.

The chain uses TRBV12-3 or TRBV12-4 and TRBJ2-1, with 8 bases fitting TRBD2. V lost 6 bases, J lost 2 bases, and 12 bases stayed unmatched. The length of the CDR3 is 17 residues. The CDR3 spells CASSLKGSGGAYNEQFF. CDR3 DNA: TGTGCCAGCAGCCTTAAAGGGAGCGGGGGCGCCTACAATGAGCAGTTCTTC.

This clonotype was observed at least ten times. The J gene is TRBJ1-1, the V gene TRBV12-3 or TRBV12-4; 8 bases are shared with TRBD1. CDR3 length: 17 residues. After removal of 4 bases from V and 4 bases from J, the junction contained 14 bases not matched to a gene. The CDR3 loop reads CASSWGQGALGVTEAFF. In DNA form, the CDR3 reads TGTGCCAGCAGTTGGGGGCAGGGGGCGCTTGGGGTCACTGAAGCTTTCTTT.

This clonotype was detected only a few times. This chain joins TRBV29-1 and TRBJ2-7, with a possible D match to TRBD1 (6 bases). Germline V CDR1 and CDR2: SQVTM, ANQGSEA. The CDR3 runs 12 residues. The V and J ends lost 4 bases and 3 bases respectively, with 10 bases between them. CDR3 nucleotide sequence: TGCAGCGTTGTGGTCAGGGGCTACGAGCAGTACTTC. This translates into CSVVVRGYEQYF.

There are many counts of this clonotype. The chain employs TRBV29-1 and TRBJ2-1; TRBD2 agrees at 15 bases. Germline CDR1 is SQVTM and CDR2 is ANQGSEA. V lost 2 bases to trimming and J lost 9 bases; unmatched junction nucleotides: 5. The CDR3 is 15 amino acids. This CDR3 is CSVELGLAGGGEQFF. The DNA of the CDR3 is TGCAGCGTTGAACTTGGACTAGCGGGAGGGGGTGAGCAGTTCTTC.

Only a few counts were recorded for this clonotype. The J gene is TRBJ1-1, the V gene TRBV19; TRBD1 is a possible D gene (5 bases). The V gene's germline CDR1 is LNHDA and CDR2 SQIVND (reference sequence). This CDR3 is 13 amino acids long. Trimming removed 5 bases at V and 0 bases at J, with 7 bases between. CDR3 sequence reads: CASSPQVNTEAFF. DNA for the CDR3: TGTGCCAGTAGTCCACAGGTGAACACTGAAGCTTTCTTT.

This chain uses TRBV4-3 with TRBJ2-7; 8 bases line up with TRBD1. There are 15 residues in the CDR3. V shed 1 base and J 4 bases; nucleotides not matched to a gene: 6. CDR1 and CDR2 (germline): LGHNA, YSLEER. Here the CDR3 DNA reads TGCGCCAGCAGCCAAGGAGCAGGGGGCGGGTACGAGCAGTACTTC. Residues: CASSQGAGGGYEQYF.

This clonotype was seen a handful of times. This chain connects TRBV30 to TRBJ2-2, with no clear D. Germline V gene sequence: CDR1 GTSNPN, CDR2 SVGIG (reference sequence). V lost 0 bases and J lost 4, with 9 bases in between. The CDR3 covers 14 residues. Here the CDR3 reads CAWSVESGTGELFF. The CDR3 DNA follows: TGTGCCTGGAGTGTAGAGTCGGGCACCGGGGAGCTGTTTTTT.

The chain is built from TRBV4-3 and TRBJ2-1; 8 nucleotides agree with TRBD1. V shed 0 bases, J shed 4 bases, and the junction held 5 bases outside the gene matches. There are 16 residues in the CDR3. Germline V gives CDR1 LGHNA, CDR2 YSLEER. The CDR3, as DNA: TGCGCCAGCAGCCAAGAATCCAGGGGGCATTACAATGAGCAGTTCTTC. Its translation: CASSQESRGHYNEQFF.

There are a few counts of this clonotype. The V call is TRBV7-8, the J call TRBJ2-2, with 7 bases fitting TRBD1. The CDR3 extends over 15 amino acids. V gave up 1 base and J gave up 5 bases; unmatched junction bases: 4. CDR1 is SGHVS and CDR2 is FQNEAQ in the germline V gene. DNA of the CDR3: TGTGCCAGCAGCTTAGGAGGGGGCGCAACCGGGGAGCTGTTTTTT. Encoded protein: CASSLGGGATGELFF.

The V gene is TRBV6-1, the J gene TRBJ1-1; perhaps TRBD1 as D (6 bases). Between the trimmed V and J ends, which lost 6 bases and 6 bases, there was a span of 11 bases. Germline V gene data show CDR1 as MNHNS and CDR2 as SASEGT. This CDR3 contains 12 residues. The CDR3 bases are TGTGCCAGCAGGAAGGGGGGCTCTGAAGCTTTCTTT. Protein: CASRKGGSEAFF.

The rearrangement links TRBV28 to TRBJ2-2; TRBD1 matches at 8 bases. Germline CDR1 reads MDHEN; CDR2 reads SYDVKM. V trimming: 6 bases; J trimming: 4 bases; junction bases outside the gene matches: 7. This CDR3 contains 15 residues. As DNA, the CDR3 is TGTGCCAGCAGCCTTAGGACAGGGCCCACCGGGGAGCTGTTTTTT. Amino acid sequence: CASSLRTGPTGELFF.

The V call is TRBV6-2 or TRBV6-3, the J call TRBJ2-5; D unresolved. The CDR3 covers 16 residues. Germline lookup yields CDR1 MNHEY and CDR2 SVGEGT. Deletions cut 2 bases from V and 2 bases from J, with 15 bases between. CDR3 coding DNA: TGTGCCAGCAGTTACCTAAACACTCATCCACAAGAGACCCAGTACTTC. Translated: CASSYLNTHPQETQYF.

V gene TRBV28 combines with J gene TRBJ2-5; 10 positions match TRBD2. Per germline, CDR1 MDHEN and CDR2 SYDVKM. The CDR3 is made up of 15 amino acids. With 7 bases clipped from V and 2 bases from J, the junction kept 7 bases outside the gene matches. The CDR3: CASTLTSGWQETQYF. The DNA of the CDR3 is TGTGCCAGCACCCTGACTAGCGGGTGGCAAGAGACCCAGTACTTC.